This TCR beta chain is drawn from a study of shared clonotypes between healthy human individuals. As for this clone: What it binds is unknown.

Original processing methods: Filtering differed, since immunoSEQ gave only junction sequences and no quality scores. Clones were sequenced by immunoSEQ multiplex PCR, and TCRdb holds only the in-frame ones, with some missing. The V and J calls and clone size come from that table; D and trimming were worked out from the DNA. The table lists fewer than 3 million clones, about 90% of them singletons. Study-wide findings and caveats: Rarefaction exposed incomplete sorted-subset sequencing despite large depth. Richness estimates generally favored naive over memory subsets. About 5% of naive CD4 clonotypes were shared across a handful of donors.

This TCR derives from a young man in good health. Some clones in this sample may be carry-over from other donors' samples. The sequenced sample was naive CD4+ T cells from PBMCs. The subset: CD45RA+ positively selected.

CDR3 region: CASRKLQQITGGGIQYF. The DNA for the CDR3 is TGTGCCAGCAGAAAACTACAACAGATCACAGGAGGGGGCATTCAGTACTTC. The J gene is TRBJ2-4, the V gene TRBV27, with D tentatively TRBD1 or TRBD2 (6 bases each). There are 17 residues in the CDR3. The V end was cut by 6 bases, the J end by 9 bases, with 27 bases between. Per germline, CDR1 MNHEY and CDR2 SMNVEV (reference sequence).